Shown below are 6 T cell receptor beta chains from a single sample sequenced in a study of pediatric ulcerative colitis. Clones were read by immunoSEQ multiplex PCR, and TCRdb kept only the in-frame ones, dropping some. Of 30,000 to 45,000 clones in the sample, 73% were seen once. One to two pinch biopsies were taken from the rectum during colonoscopy. The sequencing sample was made of gut tissue. These receptors all come from a boy under 18 with moderate ulcerative colitis.

This rearrangement joins TRBV11-3 to TRBJ2-5; TRBD2 matches at 8 bases. The CDR3 sequence is 13 residues long. Germline V gene sequence: CDR1 SGHNT, CDR2 YENEEA. Trimming cost V 4 bases and J 5 bases; bases outside gene matches: 3. For the CDR3, the DNA is TGTGCCAGCAGCTCAGCGGGGGAGGAGACCCAGTACTTC. Residues: CASSSAGEETQYF.

This chain connects TRBV5-1 to TRBJ2-3; TRBD1 might be the D (6 bases). This CDR3 spans 18 amino acids. V lost 4 bases and J 0 bases, leaving 21 bases between the germline ends. CDR1 is SGHRS and CDR2 is YFSETQ in the germline V gene. Here the CDR3 reads CASSPGYSGTRSTDTQYF. As DNA, the CDR3 is TGCGCCAGCAGCCCGGGATATTCCGGGACAAGGAGCACAGATACGCAGTATTTT.

The chain recombines TRBV6-5 with TRBJ1-5; tentative D call: TRBD1 (5 bases). The ends were cut back, 7 bases at V and 5 bases at J, with 18 bases in the middle. The CDR3 extends over 15 amino acids. Germline lookup yields CDR1 MNHEY and CDR2 SVGAGI. CDR3 residues: CASMGQYGDYQPQHF. For the CDR3, the DNA is TGTGCCAGCATGGGGCAATACGGTGACTATCAGCCCCAGCATTTT.

The chain recombines TRBV7-2 with TRBJ1-5, with 9 positions matching TRBD1. V gave up 6 bases and J gave up 7 bases; unmatched junction bases: 7. The CDR3 is 14 amino acids. CDR1 and CDR2 (germline): SGHTA, FQGNSA. The DNA for the CDR3 is TGTGCCAGCAGTTCGGACAGGGGCGGACAGCCCCAGCATTTT. It encodes CASSSDRGGQPQHF. The complete variable domain, with remaining parts taken from reference TRBV7-2 and TRBJ1-5, reads GAGVSQSPSNKVTEKGKDVELRCDPISGHTALYWYRQSLGQGLEFLIYFQGNSAPDKSGLPSDRFSAERTGGSVSTLTIQRTQQEDSAVYLCASSSDRGGQPQHFGDGTRLSIL.

This sequence joins TRBV2 and TRBJ2-1, with D possibly TRBD2 on 5 matching bases. The CDR3 covers 12 residues. Between the trimmed V and J ends, which lost 6 bases and 4 bases, there was a span of 7 bases. Per the germline V gene, CDR1 is SNHLY and CDR2 is FYNNEI. This CDR3 reads CASRDSYNEQFF. The CDR3 DNA reads TGTGCCAGCAGGGACTCATACAATGAGCAGTTCTTC.

The chain uses TRBV28 and TRBJ1-1; D not certain. Trimming took 5 bases from V and 0 from J, leaving 10 bases between them. This CDR3 is built from 14 residues. CDR1 and CDR2 from the germline V gene are MDHEN and SYDVKM. The CDR3 loop is CASSDPGMNTEAFF. For the CDR3, the DNA is TGTGCCAGCAGTGATCCAGGAATGAACACTGAAGCTTTCTTT.